The 13 T cell receptor beta chains below were found in one sample sequenced in a study of memory CD4+ T cells and cytomegalovirus serostatus (dated by TCRdb to between 2018 and 2020). The library was made by the immunoSEQ multiplex PCR assay. TCRdb's version of the immuneACCESS table is confined to in-frame rearrangements and falls short of the full clone set. An unresolved V gene accounts for under half of the shortfall where checked; the remainder is of unknown origin. Counted in this sample were around 88,000 clones; roughly 80% of them appeared once. The biggest ten clones account for approximately 4% of the sample. Single viable CD3+CD4+CD8-CD45RO+ cells were sorted as memory CD4+ T cells on a FACSAria II. Sequenced: memory CD4+ T cells from blood. Every receptor here comes from an adult in good health and CMV-seropositive.

Points on this clone: The same CDR3 can be traced to other DNA sequences in this sample. J is TRBJ2-5 and V is TRBV7-2; 7 nucleotides align to TRBD1. The CDR3 spans 13 residues. V dropped 5 bases and J dropped 2; count of bases not matched to a gene: 2. Germline-derived CDR1 and CDR2 are SGHTA and FQGNSA. The CDR3 DNA reads TGTGCCAGCAGCCGGGACAGACAAGAGACCCAGTACTTC. Encoded protein: CASSRDRQETQYF. Looking up the rest from reference TRBV7-2 and TRBJ2-5 gives the full variable domain: GAGVSQSPSNKVTEKGKDVELRCDPISGHTALYWYRQSLGQGLEFLIYFQGNSAPDKSGLPSDRFSAERTGGSVSTLTIQRTQQEDSAVYLCASSRDRQETQYFGPGTRLLVL.

The V gene is TRBV4-2, the J gene TRBJ1-5; D is possibly TRBD1 (5 bases). CDR3 length: 16 amino acids. V was cut by 0 bases and J by 2 bases, with 11 bases left in between. Germline assignment: CDR1 LGHNA and CDR2 YNFKEQ. The CDR3, as DNA: TGTGCCAGCAGCCAAGATCGAGGGGAGGGCAATCAGCCCCAGCATTTT. Its translation: CASSQDRGEGNQPQHF.

The rearrangement links TRBV15 to TRBJ1-4; D ambiguous. The germline CDR1 and CDR2 sequences are LNHNV and YYDKDF (reference sequence). The CDR3 runs to 19 residues. Between the trimmed V and J ends, which lost 1 base and 0 bases, there was a span of 18 bases. The CDR3 bases are TGTGCCACCAGCAGAGGAGGGAACAAGGCAGCAGCAACTAATGAAAAACTGTTTTTT. This translates into CATSRGGNKAAATNEKLFF.

This chain links TRBV5-4 with TRBJ2-7; the match to TRBD2 covers 14 bases. CDR1 is SGHNT, CDR2 YYREEE, per germline (reference sequence). Unmatched junction bases numbered 4, after V lost 4 bases and J lost 1 base. The CDR3 has 16 amino acids. CDR3 in DNA: TGTGCCAGCAGCCCCGGACTAGCGGGAGGTTCCTACGAGCAGTACTTC. It codes for CASSPGLAGGSYEQYF.

This clone was seen a few times. This chain links TRBV6-1 with TRBJ1-2, with D unresolved. Trimming shortened V by 1 base and J by 8 bases, and 2 bases separated the two germline ends. The CDR3 spans 10 residues. CDR1 MNHNS and CDR2 SASEGT come from the germline V gene. In nucleotides, the CDR3 is TGTGCCAGCAGTGAAGGCGGCTACACCTTC. Encoded protein: CASSEGGYTF.

The V call is TRBV7-8, the J call TRBJ2-7; D is possibly TRBD1 (5 bases). The CDR3 sequence is 12 residues long. V was pared by 4 bases and J by 3 bases, with 7 bases between. Germline V gene sequence: CDR1 SGHVS, CDR2 FQNEAQ. Here the CDR3 DNA reads TGTGCCAGCAGCTCCAGGGACTACGAGCAGTACTTC. This gives the protein CASSSRDYEQYF.

In DNA, the CDR3 is TGTGCCAGCATAGGCAGGGGGCGCCAGCAGTACTTC. Translation: CASIGRGRQQYF. The V and J genes are TRBV27 and TRBJ2-7; TRBD1 matches at 8 bases. The CDR3 is made up of 12 amino acids. J was trimmed by 8 bases and V by 7 bases; bases with no gene match: 7. Germline CDR1 and CDR2: MNHEY and SMNVEV (reference sequence).

CDR3 sequence (DNA): TGTGCCAGCAGCTTAGTTGACGATCAGCCCCAGCATTTT. It codes for CASSLVDDQPQHF. The chain joins TRBV7-6 to TRBJ1-5, with D unclear. Trimming shortened V by 1 base and J by 5 bases, and 6 bases separated the two germline ends. The CDR3 has 13 residues. Germline lookup yields CDR1 SGHVS and CDR2 FNYEAQ.

This rearrangement joins TRBV25-1 to TRBJ2-3; 7 nucleotides line up with TRBD2. The CDR3 runs to 14 residues. From germline, CDR1 is MGHDK and CDR2 SYGVNS. V was pared by 4 bases and J by 3 bases, with 4 bases of the junction left unmatched. CDR3 nucleotide sequence: TGTGCCAGCAGTGTGGGTAGCGGGACAGATACGCAGTATTTT. Amino acid sequence: CASSVGSGTDTQYF.

V and J are TRBV7-6 and TRBJ1-5; TRBD1 is a possible D gene (5 bases). CDR3 size: 16 residues. CDR1 is SGHVS and CDR2 is FNYEAQ in the germline V gene. Trimming took off 1 base at V and 4 bases at J, with 14 bases between the two ends. In DNA form, the CDR3 reads TGTGCCAGCAGCTTAGAAGGGACCCGGGGAAATCAGCCCCAGCATTTT. Encoded protein: CASSLEGTRGNQPQHF.

The rearrangement uses TRBV5-8 and TRBJ1-1; 7 bases map to TRBD1. The length of the CDR3 is 15 residues. Losses at the gene ends were 0 bases for V and 3 bases for J; bases not matched to a gene: 5. CDR1 is SGHTS, CDR2 YDEGEE, per germline. The CDR3 spells CASSLGTGEYTEAFF. CDR3 nucleotide sequence: TGTGCCAGCAGCTTGGGCACAGGGGAATACACTGAAGCTTTCTTT.

V is TRBV29-1 and J is TRBJ1-1; D uncertain. CDR1 and CDR2 from the germline V gene are SQVTM and ANQGSEA. With 0 bases removed from V and 10 bases from J, the gap between germline ends came to 24 bases. CDR3 size: 16 residues. CDR3 bases: TGCAGCGTTGAAGATATTCAGGACCGGGCGACGACCGGAGCTTTCTTT. This encodes CSVEDIQDRATTGAFF.

The chain employs TRBV5-1 and TRBJ2-2; D is uncertain. Germline V gene sequence: CDR1 SGHRS, CDR2 YFSETQ. The CDR3 covers 15 residues. V lost 0 bases to trimming and J lost 5 bases, with 11 bases between them. CDR3 DNA: TGCGCCAGCAGCTTGGTGGCGATGAGGACCGGGGAGCTGTTTTTT. The encoded protein is CASSLVAMRTGELFF.